The 32 T cell receptor beta chains listed next were all sequenced from one sample in a study of blood T cell repertoires in COVID-19. TCRdb keeps only in-frame clones here, not all; method: immunoSEQ multiplex PCR. The data hold about 280,000 clones, with 80% to 85% observed a single time. Sequencing used PBMCs or T cells enriched from blood (not recorded which). These receptors all come from a man in his forties or fifties who had been exposed to COVID-19.

The genes are TRBV29-1 and TRBJ1-2; maybe TRBD1 (5 bases). CDR3 length: 15 amino acids. Germline CDR1 and CDR2: SQVTM and ANQGSEA. Between the trimmed V and J ends, which lost 0 bases and 7 bases, there was a span of 18 bases. The CDR3: CSVEDRGTAPGGYTF. The CDR3 DNA reads as TGCAGCGTTGAAGATCGGGGGACCGCTCCGGGTGGCTACACCTTC.

The chain recombines TRBV19 with TRBJ2-6; D ambiguous. V gave up 9 bases and J gave up 1 base, with 10 bases separating them. The germline gives CDR1 LNHDA, CDR2 SQIVND (reference sequence). The CDR3 covers 14 residues. CDR3 bases: TGTGCCAGCGAAACTATATCTGGGGCCAACGTCCTGACTTTC. Translated, it gives CASETISGANVLTF. Looking up the rest from reference TRBV19 and TRBJ2-6 gives the full variable domain: DGGITQSPKYLFRKEGQNVTLSCEQNLNHDAMYWYRQDPGQGLRLIYYSQIVNDFQKGDIAEGYSVSREKKESFPLTVTSAQKNPTAFYLCASETISGANVLTFGAGSRLTVL.

The chain employs TRBV6-1 and TRBJ2-1; D is perhaps TRBD1 (5 bases). Germline CDR1 and CDR2: MNHNS and SASEGT. The CDR3 is made up of 14 amino acids. Between the trimmed V and J ends, which lost 3 bases and 0 bases, there was a span of 6 bases. CDR3 nucleotide sequence: TGTGCCAGCAGTGACAGGGCCTCCTACAATGAGCAGTTCTTC. Translated, it gives CASSDRASYNEQFF.

This chain joins TRBV6-1 and TRBJ1-2, with D possibly matching TRBD1 (6 bases). The germline gives CDR1 MNHNS, CDR2 SASEGT. V lost 4 bases and J lost 5, with 11 bases in between. The CDR3 is 13 residues long. The CDR3 here is CASSGDNVYGYTF. CDR3 nucleotide sequence: TGTGCCAGCAGTGGGGACAATGTTTATGGCTACACCTTC.

The rearrangement joins TRBV7-8 to TRBJ1-5; possible D gene TRBD1, 5 bases. The CDR3 runs 16 residues. V lost 1 base, J lost 2 bases, and 12 bases lay in between. The V gene's germline CDR1 is SGHVS and CDR2 FQNEAQ. The CDR3 protein is CASSLVDSRGNQPQHF. In nucleotides, the CDR3 is TGTGCCAGCAGCTTAGTCGACAGTCGGGGCAATCAGCCCCAGCATTTT. Using reference TRBV7-8 and TRBJ1-5 for the parts outside the CDR3, the full variable domain is GAGVSQSPRYKVAKRGQDVALRCDPISGHVSLFWYQQALGQGPEFLTYFQNEAQLDKSGLPSDRFFAERPEGSVSTLKIQRTQQEDSAVYLCASSLVDSRGNQPQHFGDGTRLSIL.

J is TRBJ2-7 and V is TRBV6-6; maybe TRBD2 (5 bases). CDR1 MNHNY and CDR2 SVGAGI come from the germline V gene (reference sequence). The CDR3 is 14 residues long. The ends were cut back, 6 bases at V and 3 bases at J, with 15 bases in the middle. In nucleotides, the CDR3 is TGTGCCAGCAGCAAACTAGGCGTGGGCTACGAGCAGTACTTC. Translated, it gives CASSKLGVGYEQYF.

The chain joins TRBV19 to TRBJ1-1; D is perhaps TRBD1 (6 bases). Germline CDR1 reads LNHDA; CDR2 reads SQIVND (reference sequence). Deletions cut 6 bases from V and 1 base from J, with 15 bases between. The CDR3 covers 15 residues. The CDR3 DNA reads as TGTGCCAGTAGGGAACAGGGTTATGCGAACACTGAAGCTTTCTTT. Protein product: CASREQGYANTEAFF. The full variable domain, rest sourced from reference TRBV19 and TRBJ1-1, is DGGITQSPKYLFRKEGQNVTLSCEQNLNHDAMYWYRQDPGQGLRLIYYSQIVNDFQKGDIAEGYSVSREKKESFPLTVTSAQKNPTAFYLCASREQGYANTEAFFGQGTRLTVV.

The V gene is TRBV12-3 or TRBV12-4, the J gene TRBJ2-1; 7 bases align to TRBD1. V lost 6 bases to trimming and J lost 4 bases; unmatched junction nucleotides: 3. This CDR3 is 13 amino acids long. The CDR3 protein is CASRSTGYNEQFF. The DNA for the CDR3 is TGTGCCAGCAGGTCGACAGGGTACAATGAGCAGTTCTTC.

This chain joins TRBV10-3 and TRBJ1-1, with 7 bases fitting TRBD1. The V gene's germline CDR1 is ENHRY and CDR2 SYGVKD. Trimming removed 6 bases from V and 1 base from J; junction bases left unmatched: 11. This CDR3 contains 16 residues. DNA of the CDR3: TGTGCCATCAGAGCGCAGACAGGGACCAAGAACACTGAAGCTTTCTTT. It yields the protein CAIRAQTGTKNTEAFF.

The chain employs TRBV7-2 and TRBJ2-5; 9 nucleotides match TRBD2. The CDR3 has 16 amino acids. In germline, CDR1 is SGHTA, CDR2 FQGNSA. J was trimmed by 3 bases and V by 6 bases; bases with no gene match: 11. CDR3 residues: CASRMGLRGGEETQYF. CDR3 sequence (DNA): TGTGCCAGCAGAATGGGCCTGCGGGGGGGAGAAGAGACCCAGTACTTC.

The CDR3 spells CASSVDRGEKLFF. The CDR3 nucleotides read TGTGCCAGCAGCGTCGACAGGGGAGAAAAACTGTTTTTT. The rearrangement links TRBV5-6 to TRBJ1-4, with 8 bases lining up with TRBD1. The CDR3 is 13 amino acids. Germline V gene lookup returns CDR1 SGHDT and CDR2 YYEEEE. V dropped 4 bases and J dropped 8; count of bases not matched to a gene: 4.

As regards this clone: Other nucleotide sequences from this sample produce the same CDR3. The chain recombines TRBV3-1 (or the pseudogene TRBV3-2) with TRBJ1-1; D uncertain. The germline V gene encodes CDR1 LGHDT and CDR2 YNNKEL (reference sequence). Trimming stripped 0 bases from V and 1 base from J, with 3 bases between. The CDR3 loop spans 13 amino acids. The CDR3 reads CASSQDRNTEAFF. Written as DNA, the CDR3 is TGTGCCAGCAGCCAAGACAGGAACACTGAAGCTTTCTTT.

J is TRBJ2-1 and V is TRBV29-1, with 12 bases matching TRBD2. CDR1 is SQVTM and CDR2 is ANQGSEA in the germline V gene. Trimming removed 5 bases from V and 5 bases from J; junction bases left unmatched: 10. The CDR3 is made up of 16 amino acids. The CDR3 sequence is CSVTELAGGIDNEQFF. CDR3 coding DNA: TGCAGCGTTACTGAGCTAGCGGGAGGGATCGACAATGAGCAGTTCTTC.

The rearrangement joins TRBV5-1 to TRBJ2-3, with D tentatively TRBD2 (6 bases). V lost 3 bases to trimming and J lost 1 base, with 15 bases between them. This CDR3 has 16 residues. Germline lookup yields CDR1 SGHRS and CDR2 YFSETQ. CDR3 loop: CASSWRDNKGTDTQYF. Here the CDR3 DNA reads TGCGCCAGCAGCTGGCGGGATAATAAAGGCACAGATACGCAGTATTTT.

As DNA, the CDR3 is TGTGCCAGCAGCCAAAGGGGACAGGGCACAGATACGCAGTATTTT. Its translation: CASSQRGQGTDTQYF. This chain uses TRBV4-2 with TRBJ2-3; 8 bases match TRBD1. V lost 2 bases to trimming and J lost 1 base; unmatched junction nucleotides: 2. The CDR3 has 15 residues. The germline gives CDR1 LGHNA, CDR2 YNFKEQ.

The chain has TRBV11-3 and TRBJ2-7; 14 bases map to TRBD2. The germline V gene encodes CDR1 SGHNT and CDR2 YENEEA. This CDR3 has 13 residues. J was trimmed by 10 bases and V by 6 bases; bases with no gene match: 5. Here the CDR3 reads CASRATSGRVQYF. CDR3 coding DNA: TGTGCCAGCAGGGCGACTAGCGGGAGGGTACAGTACTTC.

This chain links TRBV12-3 or TRBV12-4 with TRBJ1-1; no definite D call. The germline V and J ends were trimmed by 7 bases and 3 bases, with 12 bases remaining between them. The CDR3 runs to 13 residues. The CDR3 coding sequence is TGTGCCAGCACTTTGCTGAGGGACACTGAAGCTTTCTTT. Encoded protein: CASTLLRDTEAFF.

This chain connects TRBV10-1 to TRBJ2-3, with 11 positions matching TRBD2. The V gene end was trimmed by 3 bases and the J gene end by 5 bases; junction bases not matched to a gene: 10. The germline V gene has CDR1 WNHNN and CDR2 SYGVQD (reference sequence). This CDR3 comprises 17 residues. In DNA, the CDR3 is TGCGCCAGCAGTGACCGACGACTAGCGGGAAGGGTAGATACGCAGTATTTT. This codes for CASSDRRLAGRVDTQYF.

This chain uses TRBV9 with TRBJ2-7; D perhaps matches TRBD1 (6 bases). Trimming pared 3 bases from V and 7 bases from J, leaving 23 bases between. Germline V gives CDR1 SGDLS, CDR2 YYNGEE. This CDR3 region has 16 residues. DNA for the CDR3: TGTGCCAGCAGCGGCTCAGGGGCAACCCGCCTTGGGGAGCAGTACTTC. Translation gives CASSGSGATRLGEQYF.

This chain connects TRBV9 to TRBJ1-2; tentatively, D is TRBD1 (5 bases). CDR3 length: 12 residues. Trimming removed 3 bases at V and 7 bases at J, with 10 bases between. Germline-derived CDR1 and CDR2 are SGDLS and YYNGEE. The CDR3 loop is CASSGDFVGYTF. The CDR3 DNA reads as TGTGCCAGCAGCGGGGACTTCGTTGGCTACACCTTC.

This clone came up a few times. The chain employs TRBV5-1 and TRBJ1-2; 7 bases align to TRBD1. From germline, CDR1 is SGHRS and CDR2 YFSETQ. V lost 6 bases and J lost 4; bases outside the gene matches: 6. CDR3 size: 13 residues. The chain's CDR3 is CASTGDSFYGYTF. The CDR3 bases are TGCGCCAGCACCGGGGACAGCTTCTATGGCTACACCTTC.

This chain links TRBV10-2 with TRBJ2-3, with D unclear. The CDR3 is 11 residues long. In germline, CDR1 is WSHSY, CDR2 SAAADI. V was trimmed by 6 bases and J by 5 bases, leaving 6 bases between them. The CDR3 DNA is TGCGCCAGCAGCCTAGGAGATACGCAGTATTTT. Encoded protein: CASSLGDTQYF.

J is TRBJ1-5 and V is TRBV5-8, with D unresolved. The germline gives CDR1 SGHTS, CDR2 YDEGEE. The V end lost 3 bases, the J end lost 4 bases, and 14 bases lay between the germline ends. The CDR3 is 15 residues long. CDR3 sequence reads: CASSYFLYSNQPQHF. The CDR3 DNA reads as TGTGCCAGCAGCTATTTCCTCTACAGTAATCAGCCCCAGCATTTT.

This chain links TRBV29-1 with TRBJ1-3, with 9 bases aligning to TRBD1. The CDR3 totals 14 residues. The V gene end was trimmed by 6 bases and the J gene end by 2 bases; junction bases not matched to a gene: 5. From germline, CDR1 is SQVTM and CDR2 ANQGSEA. The CDR3 coding sequence is TGCAGCGTCCTAGGGACAGGGACTGGAAACACCATATATTTT. Translating it yields CSVLGTGTGNTIYF. The complete variable domain, with remaining parts taken from reference TRBV29-1 and TRBJ1-3, reads SAVISQKPSRDICQRGTSLTIQCQVDSQVTMMFWYRQQPGQSLTLIATANQGSEATYESGFVIDKFPISRPNLTFSTLTVSNMSPEDSSIYLCSVLGTGTGNTIYFGEGSWLTVV.

This clone was observed a handful of times. This chain connects TRBV5-6 to TRBJ1-5; weak D call: TRBD1 (5 bases). Germline V gene lookup returns CDR1 SGHDT and CDR2 YYEEEE. The V gene lost 5 bases and the J gene lost 4 bases, with 13 bases spanning the gap. The CDR3 is 14 residues long. CDR3 loop: CASRERQGNQPQHF. Written as DNA, the CDR3 is TGTGCCAGCAGAGAAAGGCAGGGAAATCAGCCCCAGCATTTT.

The rearrangement links TRBV10-3 to TRBJ2-7; 9 positions match TRBD1. Trimming at V came to 6 bases and at J to 7 bases, leaving 10 bases not matched to a gene. This CDR3 comprises 14 residues. Germline V lookup: CDR1 ENHRY, CDR2 SYGVKD. The CDR3 loop is CAIRAGTGPWEQYF. The CDR3 DNA is TGTGCCATCAGAGCCGGGACAGGGCCGTGGGAGCAGTACTTC.

A few counts support this clone. The CDR3 region has the DNA TGTGCCAGCAGTCCGCTAGCGGGATTCAATGAGCAGTTCTTC. Encoded protein: CASSPLAGFNEQFF. This chain connects TRBV27 to TRBJ2-1; 9 positions match TRBD2. The J segment lost 6 bases and the V segment lost 5 bases, leaving 5 bases of the junction unmatched. CDR1 and CDR2 (germline): MNHEY, SMNVEV (reference sequence). The CDR3 spans 14 residues.

This clone was observed a handful of times. The chain links TRBV18 to TRBJ2-5; TRBD1 matches at 7 bases. J gave up 4 bases and V 3 bases, and 8 bases lay outside the gene matches. The germline CDR1 and CDR2 sequences are KGHSH and LQKENI. The length of the CDR3 is 15 residues. CDR3 nucleotides: TGTGCCAGCTCACCTGCTCCACAGGGGACAGAGACCCAGTACTTC. This translates into CASSPAPQGTETQYF.

The chain combines TRBV6-5 with TRBJ1-3, with unresolved D. The CDR3 length is 13 residues. Germline V gene lookup returns CDR1 MNHEY and CDR2 SVGAGI. Trimming left V 5 bases short and J 1 base short, with 6 bases between. The CDR3 coding sequence is TGTGCCAGCAGTCCAAATTCTGGAAACACCATATATTTT. It codes for CASSPNSGNTIYF.

This clone appeared a few times. The genes are TRBV3-1 (or the pseudogene TRBV3-2) and TRBJ2-7; a weak D match, TRBD2 (5 bases). This CDR3 comprises 15 residues. The germline gives CDR1 LGHDT, CDR2 YNNKEL (reference sequence). Trimming shortened V by 6 bases and J by 3 bases, and 18 bases separated the two germline ends. CDR3: CASSSLGLARYEQYF. The CDR3, as DNA: TGTGCCAGCAGTTCCCTCGGGCTAGCCCGCTACGAGCAGTACTTC.

This chain uses TRBV5-1 with TRBJ2-3; D not certain. Germline lookup yields CDR1 SGHRS and CDR2 YFSETQ. Deletions cut 0 bases from V and 2 bases from J, with 4 bases between. This CDR3 has 13 amino acids. The chain's CDR3 is CASSLAYTDTQYF. The CDR3 region has the DNA TGCGCCAGCAGCTTGGCCTACACAGATACGCAGTATTTT.

The chain combines TRBV6-5 with TRBJ1-2; 8 bases match TRBD1. Germline trimming cut 10 bases from V and 3 bases from J; bases unmatched to any gene: 10. The CDR3 runs 14 residues. Germline CDR1 MNHEY, CDR2 SVGAGI. CDR3 residues: CATSQGAGYYGYTF. The CDR3 DNA is TGTGCCACCTCGCAGGGGGCCGGCTACTATGGCTACACCTTC.